These 12 T cell receptor beta chains share one sample of origin, sequenced in a study of T cell responses to AZD1222 COVID-19 vaccine. Clones were sequenced by immunoSEQ multiplex PCR, and TCRdb holds only the in-frame ones, with some missing. This sample yields about 120,000 clones, of which approximately 89% are seen a single time; 4.5% belongs to the top ten. The sample in question was peripheral blood, obtained on day 0 of AZD1222 vaccination. All receptors derive from an adult in good health.

Written as DNA, the CDR3 is TGTGCCTGGGCTACCAGGGCTGGGAATTCACCCCTCCACTTT. As protein: CAWATRAGNSPLHF. V and J are TRBV30 and TRBJ1-6; TRBD1 is a possible D gene (5 bases). Trimming took off 5 bases at V and 7 bases at J, with 15 bases between the two ends. Germline CDR1 reads GTSNPN; CDR2 reads SVGIG (reference sequence). The CDR3 runs to 14 residues.

The genes are TRBV5-1 and TRBJ2-7; D gene uncertain. Germline V gene data show CDR1 as SGHRS and CDR2 as YFSETQ. V lost 1 base and J 4 bases, leaving 12 bases between the germline ends. This CDR3 is 14 amino acids long. Here the CDR3 DNA reads TGCGCCAGCAGCTTGACGGAAGCGATTTACGAGCAGTACTTC. Its translation: CASSLTEAIYEQYF.

This chain connects TRBV9 to TRBJ2-7; the D gene is possibly TRBD2 (7 bases). The V gene lost 0 bases and the J gene lost 3 bases, with 13 bases spanning the gap. CDR1 SGDLS and CDR2 YYNGEE come from the germline V gene. The CDR3 sequence is 15 residues long. For the CDR3, the DNA is TGTGCCAGCAGCGTAGGCGGGGGCCCCAACTACGAGCAGTACTTC. Its protein is CASSVGGGPNYEQYF.

The chain couples TRBV4-1 to TRBJ1-2; D unresolved. CDR3 length: 15 residues. Per germline, CDR1 MGHRA and CDR2 YSYEKL. V gave up 3 bases and J gave up 1 base, with 12 bases separating them. The CDR3 bases are TGCGCCAGCAGCCACTTGGACCGATTTAACTATGGCTACACCTTC. Amino acid sequence: CASSHLDRFNYGYTF.

The chain carries TRBV19 and TRBJ1-2; TRBD1 might be the D (6 bases). Germline V gene data show CDR1 as LNHDA and CDR2 as SQIVND (reference sequence). The CDR3 covers 15 residues. The ends were cut back, 2 bases at V and 2 bases at J, with 12 bases in the middle. This CDR3 reads CASSIKGGANYGYTF. CDR3 nucleotides: TGTGCCAGTAGTATAAAAGGGGGGGCGAACTATGGCTACACCTTC.

The chain combines TRBV30 with TRBJ1-2; maybe TRBD1 (5 bases). The germline V gene encodes CDR1 GTSNPN and CDR2 SVGIG (reference sequence). The CDR3 loop spans 12 amino acids. Trimming took off 2 bases at V and 8 bases at J, with 12 bases between the two ends. CDR3 residues: CAWSKGVGGYTF. For the CDR3, the DNA is TGTGCCTGGAGTAAAGGGGTTGGCGGCTACACCTTC.

Turning to this clone: One end of the junction fails to match germline, which may point to a read error. The V call is TRBV4-1, the J call TRBJ2-3; 7 bases line up with TRBD1. The CDR3 length is 12 residues. Germline loops: CDR1 MGHRA, CDR2 YSYEKL. In DNA, the CDR3 is TGCGCCAGCAGCCAAGGGACAGGTACGCAGTATTTT. Its translation is CASSQGTGTQYF.

This clone was counted once. The rearrangement links TRBV7-2 to TRBJ1-5, with D possibly TRBD1 on 5 matching bases. CDR3 size: 14 residues. V lost 1 base and J lost 6, with 10 bases in between. Germline V gives CDR1 SGHTA, CDR2 FQGNSA. CDR3 region: CASSLGGRVQPQHF. The CDR3 region has the DNA TGTGCCAGCAGCTTAGGGGGCAGGGTTCAGCCCCAGCATTTT.

The V call is TRBV7-2, the J call TRBJ1-2, with D uncertain. Germline lookup yields CDR1 SGHTA and CDR2 FQGNSA. V lost 2 bases to trimming and J lost 4 bases, with 11 bases between them. This CDR3 contains 14 residues. CDR3 loop: CASSLSLGAYGYTF. CDR3 coding DNA: TGTGCCAGCAGCTTATCTCTGGGCGCCTATGGCTACACCTTC.

The J gene is TRBJ2-3, the V gene TRBV5-6; no clear D. Germline CDR1 and CDR2: SGHDT and YYEEEE. V was clipped by 7 bases and J by 0 bases, with 15 bases between them. This CDR3 region has 15 residues. The CDR3 DNA follows: TGTGCCAGCTACCTCGGGTTAACTAGCACAGATACGCAGTATTTT. Protein product: CASYLGLTSTDTQYF.

The V call is TRBV6-1, the J call TRBJ1-2; D uncertain. The CDR3 length is 13 residues. The V gene lost 1 base and the J gene lost 8 bases, with 11 bases spanning the gap. From germline, CDR1 is MNHNS and CDR2 SASEGT. CDR3 coding DNA: TGTGCCAGCAGTGAAGTACTCATGGGGGGCTACACCTTC. Amino acid sequence: CASSEVLMGGYTF.

The V gene is TRBV3-1 (or the pseudogene TRBV3-2), the J gene TRBJ1-2; D is unclear. V lost 4 bases to trimming and J lost 4 bases, with 16 bases between them. The CDR3 has 15 residues. Germline V gene lookup returns CDR1 LGHDT and CDR2 YNNKEL (reference sequence). CDR3 sequence (DNA): TGTGCCAGCAGCCGTACCCACGCAGATATCTATGGCTACACCTTC. Residues: CASSRTHADIYGYTF.